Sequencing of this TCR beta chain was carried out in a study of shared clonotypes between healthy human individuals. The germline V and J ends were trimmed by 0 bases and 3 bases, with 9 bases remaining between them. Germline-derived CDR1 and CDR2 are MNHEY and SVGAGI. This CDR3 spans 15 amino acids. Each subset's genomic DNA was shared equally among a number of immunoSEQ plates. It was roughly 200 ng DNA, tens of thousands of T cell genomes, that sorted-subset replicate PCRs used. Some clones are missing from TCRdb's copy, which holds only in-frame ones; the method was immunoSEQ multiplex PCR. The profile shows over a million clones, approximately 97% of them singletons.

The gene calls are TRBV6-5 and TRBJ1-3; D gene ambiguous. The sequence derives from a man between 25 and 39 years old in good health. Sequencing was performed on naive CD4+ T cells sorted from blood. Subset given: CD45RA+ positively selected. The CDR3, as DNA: TGTGCCAGCAGTTACTCGGGGAAGAGTGGAAACACCATATATTTT. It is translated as CASSYSGKSGNTIYF.